The clone carrying this T cell receptor (beta chain) was observed a single time. Its antigen is still unknown. Germline V lookup: CDR1 ENHRY, CDR2 SYGVKD. The CDR3 extends over 13 amino acids. V lost 8 bases to trimming and J lost 4 bases, with 14 bases between them. The data belong to a study of shared clonotypes between healthy human individuals. Across the study: Aged between 18 and 49, the donors were two women and a few men. Study-wide points: Sorted-subset samples were not fully sequenced, rarefaction indicated. About 5% of naive CD4 clonotypes were shared across a few donors. Researchers found naive subsets generally carried larger estimated richness than memory subsets.

Assay used: immunoSEQ multiplex PCR; TCRdb lists only in-frame clones, some missing. Here the sample spans over a million clones, about 76% being singletons. The chain employs TRBV10-3 and TRBJ1-2; D is possibly TRBD1 (5 bases). The source of this sequence is a man younger than 35 in good health. The specimen was memory CD4+ T cells sorted from blood. Noted subset: CD45RA-negative fraction. CDR3 nucleotides: TGTGCCATCCGACCCGGGACCTCCTATGGCTACACCTTC. It translates to CAIRPGTSYGYTF.